Listed below are T cell receptor beta chains from one sample, sequenced in a study of identical twins. TCRdb independently ran MiXCR on the 5' RACE reads; one entry per CDR3 protein. Of about 210,000 distinct CDR3 sequences listed, roughly 10% are singletons. What was sequenced was memory (CD45RO+) T cells sorted from blood. These receptors all come from a woman aged 18-30 years in good health. The CDR3 runs from the conserved cysteine through the conserved F or W. The D gene is left open where the match is weak. Clone size is stated in some rows and not others, as once, few, many or a class when expanded.

NA	TRBJ2-7	TRBV5-6	few	CASSRRGPYEQYF	TGTGCCAGCAGCCGCAGGGGACCCTACGAGCAGTACTTC
NA	TRBJ1-5	TRBV6-1	NA	CASSTGGTQPQHF	TGTGCCAGCAGTACGGGGGGCACTCAGCCCCAGCATTTT
TRBD2	TRBJ2-2	TRBV5-1	NA	CASSPLGAGAGTGELFF	TGCGCCAGCAGCCCCCTTGGCGCGGGAGCGGGCACCGGGGAGCTGTTTTTT
NA	TRBJ2-5	TRBV9	many	CASSEGETQYF	TGTGCCAGCAGCGAAGGGGAGACCCAGTACTTC
TRBD1	TRBJ1-5	TRBV7-2	NA	CASSSRGERYSNQPQHF	TGTGCCAGCAGCTCCAGGGGGGAACGATATAGCAATCAGCCCCAGCATTTT
NA	TRBJ2-3	TRBV28	NA	CASRPFVEVTDTQYF	TGTGCCAGCAGACCTTTCGTGGAGGTCACAGATACGCAGTATTTT
NA	TRBJ1-1	TRBV2	NA	CASSPGITEAFF	TGTGCCAGCAGCCCTGGAATCACTGAAGCTTTCTTT
NA	TRBJ2-7	TRBV9	NA	CASSPLSTSGRRGDYEQYF	TGTGCCAGCAGCCCCCTCTCCACCTCTGGCCGGCGGGGTGATTACGAGCAGTACTTC
NA	TRBJ1-2	TRBV7-9	NA	CASSLQGPTASYTF	TGTGCCAGCAGCTTACAGGGGCCCACGGCCAGCTACACCTTC
TRBD1	TRBJ1-4	TRBV11-3	many	CASRYDRGAEKLFF	TGTGCCAGCCGCTATGACAGGGGGGCTGAAAAACTGTTTTTT
TRBD2	TRBJ2-7	TRBV3-1	NA	CASSQESSGGREQYF	TGTGCCAGCAGCCAAGAGTCTAGCGGGGGTAGGGAGCAGTACTTC
TRBD2	TRBJ2-3	TRBV4-3	medium-sized	CASSRSSGSGADTQYF	TGCGCCAGCAGCCGGAGTAGCGGGAGCGGCGCAGATACGCAGTATTTT
NA	TRBJ1-2	TRBV10-2	NA	CASSGSSAGTGYTF	TGCGCCAGCAGTGGTTCTTCCGCGGGTACTGGCTACACCTTC
TRBD2	TRBJ2-1	TRBV6-7	many	CASSYYQAGEGYNEQFF	TGTGCCAGCAGTTACTACCAAGCGGGAGAGGGCTACAATGAGCAGTTCTTC
TRBD1	TRBJ2-7	TRBV9	NA	CASSVGIGTAYEQYF	TGTGCCAGCAGCGTAGGGATAGGGACAGCCTACGAGCAGTACTTC
NA	TRBJ2-1	TRBV5-1	many	CASSMDGGYNEQFF	TGCGCCAGCAGTATGGATGGCGGTTACAATGAGCAGTTCTTC
TRBD2	TRBJ2-2	TRBV6-1	many	CASHLAGYTGELFF	TGTGCCAGCCACCTAGCGGGGTACACCGGGGAGCTGTTTTTT
TRBD1	TRBJ2-7	TRBV9	few	CASSVAPGQGFGEQYF	TGTGCCAGCAGCGTCGCACCGGGACAGGGTTTCGGCGAGCAGTACTTC
NA	TRBJ1-2	TRBV15	few	CATSSPTKGGGGYTF	TGTGCCACCAGCAGCCCCACGAAGGGGGGCGGCGGCTACACCTTC
TRBD1	TRBJ1-2	TRBV5-5	few	CASSPGQGASGYTF	TGTGCCAGCAGCCCGGGACAGGGGGCGTCGGGCTACACCTTC
NA	TRBJ1-1	TRBV29-1	NA	CSVATTNTEAFF	TGCAGCGTAGCGACTACCAACACTGAAGCTTTCTTT
TRBD1	TRBJ2-7	TRBV12-3/TRBV12-4	many	CASSLGPGQGVHEQYF	TGTGCCAGCAGTTTGGGACCGGGACAGGGCGTCCACGAGCAGTACTTC
NA	TRBJ1-3	TRBV20-1	NA	CSAKVSGNTIYF	TGCAGTGCTAAGGTCTCTGGAAACACCATATATTTT
NA	TRBJ2-2	TRBV27	few	CAIRTYTGELFF	TGTGCCATTCGGACCTACACCGGGGAGCTGTTTTTT
NA	TRBJ1-1	TRBV5-6	many	CASSPLTFRAGDTEAFF	TGTGCCAGCAGCCCGCTAACATTTAGGGCAGGGGACACTGAAGCTTTCTTT
NA	TRBJ1-3	TRBV6-2/TRBV6-3	few	CASSTDGAGYRNTIYF	TGTGCCAGCAGCACGGACGGAGCGGGGTATCGAAACACCATATATTTT
TRBD1	TRBJ2-7	TRBV6-1	NA	CASIRTGTYEQYF	TGTGCCAGCATCAGGACAGGGACCTACGAGCAGTACTTC
NA	TRBJ2-3	TRBV5-1	many	CASSYDLDTQYF	TGCGCCAGCAGTTATGACTTGGATACGCAGTATTTT
NA	TRBJ1-1	TRBV25-1	NA	CASSEEVQKAFF	TGTGCCAGCAGTGAAGAGGTTCAGAAAGCTTTCTTT